These 16 T cell receptor beta chains share one sample of origin, sequenced in a study of Ad26.COV2.S vaccination and SARS-CoV-2 variants. Treatment in this sample: roughly 18 received Ad26.COV2.S at low or high dose, single or two shots; about 5 received placebo; per-sample allocation not given. Following the first vaccine or placebo injection, samples were taken on day 63. Using immunoSEQ multiplex PCR, the repertoire was profiled, and TCRdb retains in-frame clones only, with some absent. The sample includes some 480,000 clones, 87% of them seen just once. The source material was peripheral blood, sampled in a trial of Ad26.COV2.S vaccine versus placebo. The receptors come from a person between 18 and 65 years old who received the Ad26.COV2.S COVID-19 vaccine or a placebo.

This clone showed up just a few times. The rearrangement joins TRBV29-1 to TRBJ1-1, with TRBD1 matching 9 bases. The germline gives CDR1 SQVTM, CDR2 ANQGSEA. The CDR3 is 12 amino acids. With 6 bases clipped from V and 10 bases from J, the junction kept 9 bases outside the gene matches. CDR3 loop: CSVMTGGVVAFF. CDR3 in DNA: TGCAGCGTGATGACAGGGGGTGTCGTAGCTTTCTTT.

This clone has more than one count but fewer than ten. This chain connects TRBV27 to TRBJ2-7; D may be TRBD2 (6 bases). Germline values: CDR1 MNHEY, CDR2 SMNVEV (reference sequence). This CDR3 spans 15 amino acids. With 4 bases removed from V and 3 bases from J, the gap between germline ends came to 16 bases. CDR3 sequence (DNA): TGTGCCAGCAGTTCGGTCCCGGCGGGACGCTACGAGCAGTACTTC. This sequence encodes CASSSVPAGRYEQYF.

Notes on this clone: A clone one base away is much larger, so this may be a read error. The chain links TRBV11-2 to TRBJ2-3; D not certain. Germline V gene sequence: CDR1 SGHAT, CDR2 FQNNGV. The CDR3 totals 12 residues. V was pared by 5 bases and J by 2 bases, with 5 bases between. The CDR3 reads CASSPITDTQYF. CDR3 DNA sequence: TGTGCCAGCAGCCCTATCACAGATACGCAGTATTTT.

The J gene is TRBJ2-3, the V gene TRBV5-1, with TRBD2 matching over 8 bases. In germline, CDR1 is SGHRS, CDR2 YFSETQ. J lost 9 bases, V lost 0 bases, and 3 bases had no gene match. CDR3 length: 13 residues. The CDR3 region has the DNA TGCGCCAGCAGCTTGGATCTAGCGGGCACGCAGTATTTT. It encodes CASSLDLAGTQYF.

This chain connects TRBV3-1 (or the pseudogene TRBV3-2) to TRBJ2-1; D possibly uses TRBD1 or TRBD2 (5 bases each). CDR1 LGHDT and CDR2 YNNKEL come from the germline V gene (reference sequence). Trimming shortened V by 4 bases and J by 0 bases, and 19 bases separated the two germline ends. The CDR3 loop spans 18 amino acids. CDR3 protein: CASSPYRVGPSSYNEQFF. In nucleotides, the CDR3 is TGTGCCAGCAGCCCCTATAGGGTGGGACCTAGCTCCTACAATGAGCAGTTCTTC.

This chain joins TRBV19 and TRBJ1-5; D is perhaps TRBD1 (5 bases). Between the trimmed V and J ends, which lost 1 base and 2 bases, there was a span of 12 bases. Germline V lookup: CDR1 LNHDA, CDR2 SQIVND (reference sequence). This CDR3 comprises 16 residues. The CDR3 sequence: CASSIAIRQRNQPQHF. As DNA, the CDR3 is TGTGCCAGTAGTATAGCCATCAGACAGCGCAATCAGCCCCAGCATTTT.

The rearrangement joins TRBV27 to TRBJ2-7; no clear D. CDR3 length equals 15 residues. The V gene lost 3 bases and the J gene lost 3 bases, with 15 bases spanning the gap. From germline, CDR1 is MNHEY and CDR2 SMNVEV (reference sequence). The CDR3 sequence: CASSLGADGLYEQYF. As DNA, the CDR3 is TGTGCCAGCAGTTTGGGCGCGGACGGGCTCTACGAGCAGTACTTC.

CDR3 DNA: TGTGCCAGCAGTTCCGGGCGGGAGGTCTACGAGCAGTACTTC. Its protein product is CASSSGREVYEQYF. The chain links TRBV27 to TRBJ2-7; 8 positions agree with TRBD2. CDR1 is MNHEY, CDR2 SMNVEV, per germline (reference sequence). The CDR3 spans 14 residues. After removal of 4 bases from V and 3 bases from J, the junction contained 5 bases not matched to a gene.

The J gene is TRBJ2-1, the V gene TRBV11-3; perhaps TRBD2 as D (6 bases). The CDR3 sequence is 15 residues long. CDR1 and CDR2 (germline): SGHNT, YENEEA. V was clipped by 5 bases and J by 2 bases, with 13 bases between them. The CDR3 loop is CASSPDGGAYNEQFF. The CDR3 DNA reads TGTGCCAGCAGCCCCGACGGCGGGGCCTACAATGAGCAGTTCTTC.

This clone has more than one count but fewer than ten. Here the CDR3 reads CASTLGAGANVLTF. The CDR3 bases are TGTGCCAGCACACTGGGAGCAGGGGCCAACGTCCTGACTTTC. The V and J genes are TRBV6-5 and TRBJ2-6, with D tentatively TRBD2 (5 bases). The CDR3 sequence is 14 residues long. Trimming took 7 bases from V and 4 from J, leaving 11 bases between them. CDR1 and CDR2 from the germline V gene are MNHEY and SVGAGI.

The chain employs TRBV19 and TRBJ1-2; D is unresolved. The CDR3 consists of 16 residues. Trimming removed 6 bases at V and 4 bases at J, with 21 bases between. Germline loops: CDR1 LNHDA, CDR2 SQIVND (reference sequence). Here the CDR3 reads CASSPGPAEEVYGYTF. For the CDR3, the DNA is TGTGCCAGTAGCCCTGGGCCGGCCGAGGAGGTCTATGGCTACACCTTC.

Concerning this clone: Other DNA sequences in this specimen translate into the identical CDR3. V and J are TRBV5-1 and TRBJ1-4, with D possibly being TRBD1 (6 bases). The V gene's germline CDR1 is SGHRS and CDR2 YFSETQ. Trimming cost V 0 bases and J 5 bases, with 8 bases left between them. The CDR3 length is 14 residues. CDR3 nucleotide sequence: TGCGCCAGCAGCTTGGGGACAGCAAATGAAAAACTGTTTTTT. It yields the protein CASSLGTANEKLFF.

CDR3 region: CATSRDPLTQFEFRGNTIYF. The CDR3 DNA reads TGTGCCACCAGCAGAGACCCCCTGACACAGTTTGAATTTCGGGGCAACACCATATATTTT. V gene TRBV15 combines with J gene TRBJ1-3; weak D call: TRBD1 (5 bases). This CDR3 contains 20 residues. Trimming cost V 0 bases and J 7 bases, with 28 bases left between them. Germline-derived CDR1 and CDR2 are LNHNV and YYDKDF (reference sequence).

The chain links TRBV6-4 to TRBJ2-1; either TRBD1 or TRBD2 may fit D (5 bases each). Germline-derived CDR1 and CDR2 are MRHNA and SNTAGT. Trimming left V 3 bases short and J 4 bases short, with 13 bases between. This CDR3 contains 15 residues. The CDR3 reads CASSEGASRYNEQFF. DNA for the CDR3: TGTGCCAGCAGTGAAGGGGCTAGCCGTTACAATGAGCAGTTCTTC.

V gene TRBV5-1 combines with J gene TRBJ1-5; 8 nucleotides align to TRBD1. V shed 0 bases, J shed 7 bases, and the junction held 3 bases outside the gene matches. There are 14 residues in the CDR3. Per germline, CDR1 SGHRS and CDR2 YFSETQ. The DNA for the CDR3 is TGCGCCAGCAGCTTGGAACAGGGGGGCCAGCCCCAGCATTTT. This sequence encodes CASSLEQGGQPQHF.

V usage is TRBV27 and J usage is TRBJ2-3; tentatively, D is TRBD2 (5 bases). In germline, CDR1 is MNHEY, CDR2 SMNVEV (reference sequence). V was clipped by 7 bases and J by 6 bases, with 32 bases between them. CDR3 size: 19 residues. The CDR3, as DNA: TGTGCCAGCACCCCCCTTGGTGTATCTGGCGGGTCTTATGGGGATACGCAGTATTTT. As protein: CASTPLGVSGGSYGDTQYF.